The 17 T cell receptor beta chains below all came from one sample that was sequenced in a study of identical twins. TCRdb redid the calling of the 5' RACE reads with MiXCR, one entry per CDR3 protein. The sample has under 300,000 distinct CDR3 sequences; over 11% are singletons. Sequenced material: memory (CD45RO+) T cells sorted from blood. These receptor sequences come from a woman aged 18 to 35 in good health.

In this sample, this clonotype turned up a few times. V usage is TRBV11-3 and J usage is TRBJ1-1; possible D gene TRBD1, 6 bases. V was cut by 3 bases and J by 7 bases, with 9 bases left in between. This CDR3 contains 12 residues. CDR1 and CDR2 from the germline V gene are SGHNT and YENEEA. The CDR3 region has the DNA TGTGCCAGCAGCTTTGGGGGCGGTGAAGCTTTCTTT. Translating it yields CASSFGGGEAFF.

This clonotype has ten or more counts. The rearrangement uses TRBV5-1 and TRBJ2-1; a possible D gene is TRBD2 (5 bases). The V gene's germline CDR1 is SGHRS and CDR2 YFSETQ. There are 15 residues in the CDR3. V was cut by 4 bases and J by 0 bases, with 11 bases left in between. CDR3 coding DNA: TGCGCCAGCAGCCCGGACTTCCCCTCCTACAATGAGCAGTTCTTC. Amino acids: CASSPDFPSYNEQFF.

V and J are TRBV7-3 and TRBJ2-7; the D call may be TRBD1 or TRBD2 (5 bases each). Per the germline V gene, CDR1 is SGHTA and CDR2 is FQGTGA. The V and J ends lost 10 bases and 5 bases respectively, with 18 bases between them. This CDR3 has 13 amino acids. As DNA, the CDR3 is TGTGCCATCGGCCCCGTCGGGGCAGACGAGCAGTACTTC. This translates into CAIGPVGADEQYF.

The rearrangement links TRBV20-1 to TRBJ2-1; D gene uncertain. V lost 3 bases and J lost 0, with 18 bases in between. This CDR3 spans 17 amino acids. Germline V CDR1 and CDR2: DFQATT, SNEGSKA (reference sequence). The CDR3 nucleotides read TGCAGTGCTAGGGACCATCCGGGCTCGAGCTCCTACAATGAGCAGTTCTTC. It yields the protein CSARDHPGSSSYNEQFF.

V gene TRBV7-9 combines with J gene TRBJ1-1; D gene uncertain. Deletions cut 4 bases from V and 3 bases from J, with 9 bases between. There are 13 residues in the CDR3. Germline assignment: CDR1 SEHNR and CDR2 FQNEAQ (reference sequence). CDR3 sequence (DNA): TGTGCCAGCAGCTCTACAGAGCACACTGAAGCTTTCTTT. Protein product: CASSSTEHTEAFF.

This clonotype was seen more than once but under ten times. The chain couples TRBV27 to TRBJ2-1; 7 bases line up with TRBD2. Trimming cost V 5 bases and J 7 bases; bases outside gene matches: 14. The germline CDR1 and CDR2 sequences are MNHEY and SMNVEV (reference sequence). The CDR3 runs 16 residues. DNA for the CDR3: TGTGCCAGCAGTCTAGGACTAGTACAGTTTGGAAATGAGCAGTTCTTC. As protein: CASSLGLVQFGNEQFF.

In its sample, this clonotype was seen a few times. CDR3 sequence (DNA): TGCGCCAGCAGCTTGGCCGCAGGGAGCTCCTACAATGAGCAGTTCTTC. Amino acids: CASSLAAGSSYNEQFF. The chain combines TRBV5-1 with TRBJ2-1, with D tentatively TRBD1 or TRBD2 (5 bases each). CDR3 length equals 16 residues. The V and J ends lost 0 bases and 0 bases respectively, with 10 bases between them. CDR1 is SGHRS, CDR2 YFSETQ, per germline.

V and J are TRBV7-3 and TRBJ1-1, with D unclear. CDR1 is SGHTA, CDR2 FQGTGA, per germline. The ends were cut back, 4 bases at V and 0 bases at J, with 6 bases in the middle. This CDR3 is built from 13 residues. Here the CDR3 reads CASSSNVNTEAFF. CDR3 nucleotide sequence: TGTGCCAGCAGCTCGAACGTGAACACTGAAGCTTTCTTT.

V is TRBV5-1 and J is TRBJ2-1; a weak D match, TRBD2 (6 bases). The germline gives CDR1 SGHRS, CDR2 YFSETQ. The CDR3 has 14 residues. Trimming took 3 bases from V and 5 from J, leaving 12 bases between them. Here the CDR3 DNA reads TGCGCCAGCAGCTCCCGCCCGGGGGACAATGAGCAGTTCTTC. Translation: CASSSRPGDNEQFF.

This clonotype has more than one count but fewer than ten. CDR3 sequence reads: CASSFQRSYNEQFF. In DNA, the CDR3 is TGTGCCAGCTCCTTCCAGAGGTCCTACAATGAGCAGTTCTTC. J is TRBJ2-1 and V is TRBV7-9; no reliable D call. This CDR3 contains 14 residues. Germline V gene sequence: CDR1 SEHNR, CDR2 FQNEAQ (reference sequence). Trimming removed 8 bases at V and 1 base at J, with 12 bases between.

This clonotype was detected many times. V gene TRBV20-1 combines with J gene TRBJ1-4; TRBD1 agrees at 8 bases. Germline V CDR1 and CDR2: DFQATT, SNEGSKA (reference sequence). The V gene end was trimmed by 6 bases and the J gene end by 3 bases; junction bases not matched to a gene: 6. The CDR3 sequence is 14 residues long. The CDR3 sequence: CSARTGLPNEKLFF. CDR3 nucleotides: TGCAGTGCCAGGACAGGGTTGCCTAATGAAAAACTGTTTTTT.

CDR3 loop: CATHIGGTEAFF. CDR3 DNA: TGTGCCACGCACATAGGGGGTACTGAAGCTTTCTTT. This chain links TRBV6-6 with TRBJ1-1; TRBD1 might be the D (6 bases). The V and J ends lost 10 bases and 5 bases respectively, with 14 bases between them. The CDR3 extends over 12 amino acids. Germline CDR1 MNHNY, CDR2 SVGAGI (reference sequence).

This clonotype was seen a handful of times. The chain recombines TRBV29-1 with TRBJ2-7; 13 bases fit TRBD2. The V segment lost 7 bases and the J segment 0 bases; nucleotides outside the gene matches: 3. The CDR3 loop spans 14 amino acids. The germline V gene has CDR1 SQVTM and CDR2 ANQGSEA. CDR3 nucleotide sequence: TGCAGCGGCAGGACTAGCGGGGGCTCCTACGAGCAGTACTTC. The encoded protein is CSGRTSGGSYEQYF.

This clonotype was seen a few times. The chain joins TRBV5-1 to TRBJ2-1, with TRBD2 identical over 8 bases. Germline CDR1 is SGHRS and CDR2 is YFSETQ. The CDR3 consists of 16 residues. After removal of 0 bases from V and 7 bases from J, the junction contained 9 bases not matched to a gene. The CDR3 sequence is CASSLEVFGGENEQFF. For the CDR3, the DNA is TGCGCCAGCAGCTTGGAGGTCTTCGGGGGGGAGAATGAGCAGTTCTTC.

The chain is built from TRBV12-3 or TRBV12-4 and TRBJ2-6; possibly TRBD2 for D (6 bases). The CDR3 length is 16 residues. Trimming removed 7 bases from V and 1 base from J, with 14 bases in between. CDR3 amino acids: CASKRTAGSGANVLTF. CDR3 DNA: TGTGCCAGCAAAAGGACCGCGGGATCTGGGGCCAACGTCCTGACTTTC.

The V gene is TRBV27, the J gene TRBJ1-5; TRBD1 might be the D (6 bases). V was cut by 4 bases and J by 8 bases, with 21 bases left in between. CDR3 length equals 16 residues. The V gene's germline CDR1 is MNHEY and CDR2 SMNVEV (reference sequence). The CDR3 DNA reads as TGTGCCAGCAGTTCGGAATCGTGGGGGCCAGGGGAGCCCCAGCATTTT. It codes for CASSSESWGPGEPQHF.

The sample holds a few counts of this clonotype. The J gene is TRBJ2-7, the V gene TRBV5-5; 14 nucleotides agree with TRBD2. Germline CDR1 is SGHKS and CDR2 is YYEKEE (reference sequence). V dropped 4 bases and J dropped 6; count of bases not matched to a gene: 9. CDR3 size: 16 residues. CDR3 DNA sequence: TGTGCCAGCAGCCCGGGACTAGCGGGAGACGGGACCGAGCAGTACTTC. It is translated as CASSPGLAGDGTEQYF.